The following is a TCR beta chain sequence with its context. Its specificity is unknown. This record comes from a study of CD8 T cell repertoires and HIV-1 epitope variants. The repertoire was sequenced with immunoSEQ multiplex PCR; TCRdb's copy has only in-frame clones and lacks some. The sample records around 5,200 clones, more than 65% being singletons. J gave up 4 bases and V 7 bases, and 8 bases lay outside the gene matches. The V gene's germline CDR1 is SEHNR and CDR2 FQNEAQ (reference sequence). The CDR3 has 14 residues. The chain links TRBV7-9 to TRBJ2-7; 9 bases are a match to TRBD1. Specimen: cultured CD8+ T cells derived from PBMCs. The source is a male donor with HIV. The CDR3 region is CASNPGQGPYEQYF. The CDR3 DNA follows: TGTGCCAGCAACCCGGGACAGGGACCTTACGAGCAGTACTTC.